A selection of T cell receptor beta chains follows, all from one sample in a study of T-cell reconstitution after alpha-beta-depleted transplantation in children. TCRdb reprocessed the PCR reads with MiXCR, giving one entry per CDR3 protein. The sample shows 480,000 or so distinct CDR3 sequences, 10% of them seen only once. The sequencing used PBMCs, collected before TCRalphabeta/CD19-depleted stem cell transplant. These receptors were collected from a child aged 2 to 10 with inherited bone marrow failure, due to receive a stem cell transplant. Each CDR3 is given with its conserved first and last residue. D genes are given only for firm matches. For some rows the clone size is stated as once, few or many, or as a class when expanded; others skip it.

d_gene,abundance,v_gene,j_gene,CDR3aa,CDR3nt
NA,many,TRBV5-1,TRBJ1-5,CASSLVPDQPQHF,TGCGCCAGCAGCTTGGTCCCGGATCAGCCCCAGCATTTT
TRBD1,many,TRBV5-1,TRBJ2-7,CASSLGQGADEQYF,TGCGCCAGCAGCTTGGGCCAGGGGGCGGACGAGCAGTACTTC
NA,NA,TRBV5-1,TRBJ2-2,CASSPEGYTTGELFF,TGCGCCAGCAGCCCCGAGGGGTACACCACCGGGGAGCTGTTTTTT
TRBD2,NA,TRBV6-2/TRBV6-3,TRBJ2-3,CASSSPPAGEYTQYF,TGTGCCAGCAGCTCCCCCCCGGCGGGAGAGTATACGCAGTATTTT
NA,few,TRBV20-1,TRBJ1-5,CSARRDGYSNQPQHF,TGCAGTGCTAGACGCGACGGTTATAGCAATCAGCCCCAGCATTTT
NA,few,TRBV5-1,TRBJ1-2,CASSLEGEGYTF,TGCGCCAGCAGCTTGGAAGGGGAAGGCTACACCTTC
TRBD1,many,TRBV5-1,TRBJ1-5,CASSLMGQINQPQHF,TGCGCCAGCAGCCTTATGGGACAGATCAATCAGCCCCAGCATTTT
NA,NA,TRBV7-2,TRBJ2-7,CASTNMGGFSYEQYF,TGTGCCAGCACTAACATGGGGGGTTTCTCCTACGAGCAGTACTTC
TRBD1,many,TRBV24-1,TRBJ2-5,CATSDLHRDRDRETQYF,TGTGCCACCAGTGATTTGCACAGGGACAGGGATCGGGAGACCCAGTACTTC
NA,many,TRBV4-1,TRBJ2-7,CASSQTGDQYF,TGCGCCAGCAGCCAGACAGGAGACCAGTACTTC
TRBD2,NA,TRBV5-1,TRBJ2-1,CASSLLLAGGVHNEQFF,TGCGCCAGCAGCTTGCTGCTAGCGGGAGGTGTGCACAATGAGCAGTTCTTC
TRBD1,few,TRBV9,TRBJ2-4,CASSGRTGAKNIQYF,TGTGCCAGCAGCGGGAGGACAGGGGCCAAAAACATTCAGTACTTC
NA,many,TRBV4-3,TRBJ2-3,CASSQDDVRKDTQYF,TGCGCCAGCAGCCAAGATGATGTCCGGAAAGATACGCAGTATTTT
TRBD2,few,TRBV25-1,TRBJ2-2,CASSGWTSENTGELFF,TGTGCCAGCAGTGGGTGGACTAGCGAGAACACCGGGGAGCTGTTTTTT
NA,many,TRBV29-1,TRBJ1-3,CSVHRAGGTIYF,TGCAGCGTTCACAGGGCCGGAGGCACCATATATTTT
TRBD1,many,TRBV28,TRBJ2-1,CASSQPGQGNLMVFF,TGTGCCAGCAGTCAGCCGGGACAGGGTAATCTAATGGTGTTCTTC
TRBD1,many,TRBV10-3,TRBJ1-2,CAISDGVRDRGYGYTF,TGTGCCATCAGTGACGGTGTGAGAGACAGGGGCTATGGCTACACCTTC
TRBD2,NA,TRBV7-2,TRBJ2-7,CASSFRASGRIAYEQYF,TGTGCCAGCAGCTTCAGGGCTAGCGGGAGAATCGCCTACGAGCAGTACTTC
NA,few,TRBV15,TRBJ2-7,CATSGQGHEQYF,TGTGCCACCAGTGGTCAGGGCCACGAGCAGTACTTC
TRBD1,many,TRBV30,TRBJ2-7,CAWTQTGTEQYF,TGTGCCTGGACCCAGACAGGGACCGAGCAGTACTTC
TRBD2,few,TRBV30,TRBJ2-7,CAWGLAAVFGDF,TGTGCCTGGGGACTAGCGGCCGTGTTTGGGGACTTC
NA,NA,TRBV14,TRBJ2-2,CASSHRLALGTGELFF,TGTGCCAGCAGCCATCGTCTAGCTTTGGGCACCGGGGAGCTGTTTTTT
TRBD2,many,TRBV6-2/TRBV6-3,TRBJ2-3,CASASGLAGVRDTQYF,TGTGCCAGCGCTTCGGGACTAGCGGGAGTAAGAGATACGCAGTATTTT
NA,many,TRBV10-3,TRBJ2-7,CAIRPWQGGNEQYF,TGTGCCATCCGTCCATGGCAGGGGGGGAACGAGCAGTACTTC